The 30 T cell receptor beta chains below come from one sample, sequenced in a study of TIL therapy for anti-PD-1-resistant metastatic lung cancer. This was the immunoSEQ v3 assay. Clones were sequenced by immunoSEQ multiplex PCR, and TCRdb holds only the in-frame ones, with some missing. This table has more than 45,000 clones, roughly 87% appearing once. As to time point: pre-treatment sample, taken before nivolumab and TIL therapy. Specimen: blood, collected at baseline. The receptor set was obtained from a person aged 25-79 years with non-small cell lung cancer.

CDR3 region: CAWSVLLTGVTGELFF. In DNA, the CDR3 is TGTGCCTGGAGTGTACTTTTGACAGGGGTCACCGGGGAGCTGTTTTTT. The chain recombines TRBV30 with TRBJ2-2, with 8 bases that match TRBD1. The CDR3 is 16 residues long. CDR1 is GTSNPN and CDR2 is SVGIG in the germline V gene (reference sequence). Losses at the gene ends were 0 bases for V and 4 bases for J; bases not matched to a gene: 7.

J is TRBJ2-5 and V is TRBV11-2; 8 bases match TRBD2. Germline CDR1 reads SGHAT; CDR2 reads FQNNGV. This CDR3 is built from 14 residues. J lost 5 bases, V lost 4 bases, and 6 bases had no gene match. The CDR3, as DNA: TGTGCCAGCAGCTCACAGGGACTAGTGGAGACCCAGTACTTC. Protein product: CASSSQGLVETQYF. The entire variable domain, with the rest obtained from reference TRBV11-2 and TRBJ2-5, is as follows: EAGVAQSPRYKIIEKRQSVAFWCNPISGHATLYWYQQILGQGPKLLIQFQNNGVVDDSQLPKDRFSAERLKGVDSTLKIQPAKLEDSAVYLCASSSQGLVETQYFGPGTRLLVL.

This chain joins TRBV6-5 and TRBJ1-6; 7 positions agree with TRBD1. V lost 9 bases, J lost 7 bases, and 6 bases stayed unmatched. CDR3 length equals 13 residues. The germline CDR1 and CDR2 sequences are MNHEY and SVGAGI. This chain's CDR3 is CASVGGRNSPLHF. CDR3 sequence (DNA): TGTGCCAGTGTAGGGGGCCGAAATTCACCCCTCCACTTT.

The chain combines TRBV25-1 with TRBJ1-2; D unclear. CDR3 length equals 12 residues. Trimming left V 3 bases short and J 4 bases short, with 6 bases between. Germline CDR1 is MGHDK and CDR2 is SYGVNS. The CDR3 DNA follows: TGTGCCAGCAGTGATCCCGGCTATGGCTACACCTTC. Protein sequence: CASSDPGYGYTF.

V gene TRBV4-1 combines with J gene TRBJ1-1; unclear D gene. The CDR3 has 13 residues. Germline CDR1 and CDR2: MGHRA and YSYEKL. V lost 8 bases to trimming and J lost 2 bases, with 12 bases between them. In DNA form, the CDR3 reads TGCGCCAGCCGCCCACAAGGAAACACTGAAGCTTTCTTT. Translating it yields CASRPQGNTEAFF.

This clone was recorded once. The V and J genes are TRBV6-2 or TRBV6-3 and TRBJ2-1; the match to TRBD2 covers 8 bases. The CDR3 loop spans 12 amino acids. CDR1 MNHEY and CDR2 SVGEGT come from the germline V gene. Unmatched junction bases numbered 1, after V lost 2 bases and J lost 10 bases. The CDR3 region has the DNA TGTGCCAGCAGTTACCGACTAGCGGAGCAGTTCTTC. Translating it yields CASSYRLAEQFF.

The CDR3 DNA reads as TGTGCCAGCAGCTTGGGACAGGGTGGCTACGAGCAGTACTTC. Amino acids: CASSLGQGGYEQYF. The J gene is TRBJ2-7, the V gene TRBV5-5; the match to TRBD1 covers 7 bases. The CDR3 contains 14 residues. J lost 3 bases, V lost 0 bases, and 3 bases had no gene match. CDR1 is SGHKS, CDR2 YYEKEE, per germline (reference sequence).

This chain links TRBV7-2 with TRBJ1-1, with D perhaps matching TRBD1 (5 bases). The germline gives CDR1 SGHTA, CDR2 FQGNSA. Deletions cut 3 bases from V and 7 bases from J, with 15 bases between. This CDR3 comprises 14 residues. The chain's CDR3 is CASSFLQDFGEAFF. For the CDR3, the DNA is TGTGCCAGCAGCTTTCTACAGGATTTTGGTGAAGCTTTCTTT.

The chain couples TRBV2 to TRBJ2-7; 7 nucleotides agree with TRBD1. Germline-derived CDR1 and CDR2 are SNHLY and FYNNEI. V shed 7 bases, J shed 2 bases, and the junction held 2 bases outside the gene matches. The CDR3 is made up of 12 amino acids. CDR3 DNA: TGTGCCAGCAATGACAGGGCCTACGAGCAGTACTTC. This sequence encodes CASNDRAYEQYF.

The chain employs TRBV2 and TRBJ1-2; 7 nucleotides agree with TRBD1. Trimming took 0 bases from V and 5 from J; bases not matched to a gene: 9. The V gene's germline CDR1 is SNHLY and CDR2 FYNNEI. The CDR3 contains 16 residues. CDR3 nucleotide sequence: TGTGCCAGCAGTGAAGCGCTTCGTTGGGACAGTTATGGCTACACCTTC. Protein product: CASSEALRWDSYGYTF.

The chain has TRBV7-8 and TRBJ2-1; D is tentatively TRBD1 or TRBD2 (5 bases each). Trimming removed 1 base from V and 6 bases from J, with 19 bases in between. Looked up from germline, CDR1 is SGHVS and CDR2 is FQNEAQ. The CDR3 contains 17 residues. CDR3 loop: CASSLGGSGAALNEQFF. CDR3 nucleotides: TGTGCCAGCAGCTTAGGAGGCTCCGGGGCGGCTCTCAATGAGCAGTTCTTC.

This clone was found a few times. J is TRBJ2-7 and V is TRBV30; 9 bases align to TRBD2. Per germline, CDR1 GTSNPN and CDR2 SVGIG (reference sequence). The CDR3 totals 11 residues. The CDR3 here is CASGRAHEQYF. The CDR3 DNA is TGTGCTAGCGGGAGAGCCCACGAGCAGTACTTC.

In its sample, this clone was seen once. At one end the junction does not follow the germline gene, possibly because of a read error. This chain links TRBV5-4 with TRBJ2-1; D perhaps matches TRBD2 (6 bases). This CDR3 region has 9 residues. Germline V gene sequence: CDR1 SGHNT, CDR2 YYREEE (reference sequence). The CDR3 bases are TGTGCCAGCAGCCGACTAGATATCTTC. Protein product: CASSRLDIF.

The chain recombines TRBV3-1 (or the pseudogene TRBV3-2) with TRBJ1-2; TRBD1 agrees at 8 bases. The trim removed 4 bases at V and 8 bases at J, leaving 6 bases unmatched. The CDR3 contains 13 residues. Germline V lookup: CDR1 LGHDT, CDR2 YNNKEL (reference sequence). Written as DNA, the CDR3 is TGTGCCAGCAGCCCGACAGGGGTTGAAGGCTACACCTTC. Translating it yields CASSPTGVEGYTF.

The chain combines TRBV5-6 with TRBJ2-3; the D is unclear. Germline CDR1 reads SGHDT; CDR2 reads YYEEEE. The CDR3 length is 14 residues. V lost 4 bases, J lost 3 bases, and 12 bases lay in between. The CDR3 sequence is CASSPGARTDTQYF. The CDR3 DNA reads TGTGCCAGCAGCCCAGGAGCGAGAACAGATACGCAGTATTTT.

The chain has TRBV12-3 or TRBV12-4 and TRBJ1-6, with D unresolved. With 3 bases removed from V and 4 bases from J, the gap between germline ends came to 4 bases. This CDR3 contains 13 residues. The chain's CDR3 is CASSLRYNSPLHF. CDR3 coding DNA: TGTGCCAGCAGTTTGCGATATAATTCACCCCTCCACTTT.

The CDR3 sequence is CASLRQGRNTEAFF. CDR3 sequence (DNA): TGTGCCAGCCTCCGACAGGGGAGGAACACTGAAGCTTTCTTT. The chain is built from TRBV2 and TRBJ1-1; TRBD1 matches 8 bases. CDR1 is SNHLY, CDR2 FYNNEI, per germline. Trimming cost V 8 bases and J 1 base; bases outside gene matches: 6. The CDR3 totals 14 residues. The variable domain in full, completed from reference TRBV2 and TRBJ1-1, reads EPEVTQTPSHQVTQMGQEVILRCVPISNHLYFYWYRQILGQKVEFLVSFYNNEISEKSEIFDDQFSVERPDGSNFTLKIRSTKLEDSAMYFCASLRQGRNTEAFFGQGTRLTVV.

The chain links TRBV6-5 to TRBJ1-1; D is unclear. V was shortened by 8 bases and J by 8 bases, with 15 bases between the two germline ends. Germline CDR1 MNHEY, CDR2 SVGAGI. The CDR3 has 12 residues. The CDR3 nucleotides read TGTGCCAGCTCTCCGGAGGGAAGAGAAGCTTTCTTT. Translation gives CASSPEGREAFF.

V and J are TRBV5-6 and TRBJ1-5; possible D gene TRBD1, 5 bases. The germline V and J ends were trimmed by 3 bases and 5 bases, with 15 bases remaining between them. CDR1 is SGHDT, CDR2 YYEEEE, per germline. The CDR3 extends over 15 amino acids. CDR3 sequence: CASSWGPGPDQPQHF. The CDR3 DNA reads as TGTGCCAGCAGCTGGGGACCCGGACCGGATCAGCCCCAGCATTTT.

The sample holds a few counts of this clone. The V and J genes are TRBV10-3 and TRBJ2-7; D ambiguous. The germline gives CDR1 ENHRY, CDR2 SYGVKD. The CDR3 loop spans 15 amino acids. V lost 3 bases and J 0 bases, leaving 12 bases between the germline ends. The CDR3 region has the DNA TGTGCCATCAGTGACCCCTCCCAGAGCTCCTACGAGCAGTACTTC. Translation gives CAISDPSQSSYEQYF.

This clone has a single count. The rearrangement joins TRBV20-1 to TRBJ2-7; tentatively, D is TRBD1 or TRBD2 (5 bases each). The CDR3 loop spans 14 amino acids. V lost 3 bases to trimming and J lost 2 bases, with 14 bases between them. Germline V gives CDR1 DFQATT, CDR2 SNEGSKA (reference sequence). CDR3: CSASRDGSPYEQYF. CDR3 DNA sequence: TGCAGTGCTAGTAGGGACGGATCCCCCTACGAGCAGTACTTC.

The chain combines TRBV6-6 with TRBJ2-7; 7 nucleotides agree with TRBD1. This CDR3 comprises 14 residues. From germline, CDR1 is MNHNY and CDR2 SVGAGI (reference sequence). V was pared by 3 bases and J by 1 base, with 3 bases of the junction left unmatched. The CDR3 bases are TGTGCCAGCAGTTATGGGGACAGTTCCTACGAGCAGTACTTC. Its translation is CASSYGDSSYEQYF.

The chain joins TRBV28 to TRBJ1-2; the match to TRBD1 covers 7 bases. The trim removed 3 bases at V and 0 bases at J, leaving 4 bases unmatched. Germline V CDR1 and CDR2: MDHEN, SYDVKM. The CDR3 is 15 amino acids. The CDR3 bases are TGTGCCAGCAGTTTTGGCGGGACAGCTAACTATGGCTACACCTTC. Translating gives CASSFGGTANYGYTF.

The chain employs TRBV29-1 and TRBJ2-1; D gene ambiguous. V lost 7 bases and J 3 bases, leaving 13 bases between the germline ends. CDR3 length equals 13 residues. Per germline, CDR1 SQVTM and CDR2 ANQGSEA. Here the CDR3 reads CSGRGHLYNEQFF. The CDR3 DNA reads TGCAGCGGTAGAGGCCACCTCTACAATGAGCAGTTCTTC.

The chain recombines TRBV7-9 with TRBJ2-1; perhaps TRBD2 as D (6 bases). The CDR3 sequence is 12 residues long. V was shortened by 5 bases and J by 8 bases, with 10 bases between the two germline ends. Germline CDR1 and CDR2: SEHNR and FQNEAQ (reference sequence). The CDR3 loop reads CASSNGSYEQFF. For the CDR3, the DNA is TGTGCCAGCAGCAACGGGAGTTATGAGCAGTTCTTC.

V and J are TRBV7-3 and TRBJ2-7; 10 nucleotides align to TRBD1. Germline CDR1 and CDR2: SGHTA and FQGTGA. V lost 5 bases, J lost 5 bases, and 9 bases stayed unmatched. The CDR3 is 15 residues long. CDR3 DNA: TGTGCCAGCAGCCGTGGGGAGACAGGGGGCGACGAGCAGTACTTC. Residues: CASSRGETGGDEQYF. The entire variable domain, with the rest obtained from reference TRBV7-3 and TRBJ2-7, is as follows: GAGVSQTPSNKVTEKGKYVELRCDPISGHTALYWYRQSLGQGPEFLIYFQGTGAADDSGLPNDRFFAVRPEGSVSTLKIQRTERGDSAVYLCASSRGETGGDEQYFGPGTRLTVT.

This CDR3 is CATSDRRGSTDTQYF. For the CDR3, the DNA is TGTGCCACCAGTGATCGGAGGGGAAGCACAGATACGCAGTATTTT. The V and J genes are TRBV24-1 and TRBJ2-3; the D gene is possibly TRBD2 (6 bases). This CDR3 region has 15 residues. The V gene's germline CDR1 is KGHDR and CDR2 SFDVKD. Deletions cut 3 bases from V and 0 bases from J, with 9 bases between.

This clone showed up just once. The chain couples TRBV3-1 (or the pseudogene TRBV3-2) to TRBJ2-5, with D hard to call. Germline V lookup: CDR1 LGHDT, CDR2 YNNKEL (reference sequence). The CDR3 extends over 13 amino acids. Trimming cost V 4 bases and J 2 bases, with 8 bases left between them. CDR3 protein: CASSLSVQETQYF. In DNA form, the CDR3 reads TGTGCCAGCAGCCTATCAGTTCAAGAGACCCAGTACTTC.

The CDR3 is CASSILQGINGELFF. DNA of the CDR3: TGTGCCAGCAGCATCCTTCAGGGAATTAACGGGGAGCTGTTTTTT. V is TRBV5-5 and J is TRBJ2-2, with D possibly being TRBD1 (5 bases). The germline V and J ends were trimmed by 4 bases and 7 bases, with 17 bases remaining between them. CDR3 size: 15 residues. Germline V lookup: CDR1 SGHKS, CDR2 YYEKEE (reference sequence). The variable domain in full, with the rest retrieved from reference TRBV5-5 and TRBJ2-2, is DAGVTQSPTHLIKTRGQQVTLRCSPISGHKSVSWYQQVLGQGPQFIFQYYEKEERGRGNFPDRFSARQFPNYSSELNVNALLLGDSALYLCASSILQGINGELFFGEGSRLTVL.

The gene calls are TRBV12-3 or TRBV12-4 and TRBJ2-7; maybe TRBD2 (6 bases). The V and J ends lost 5 bases and 2 bases respectively, with 10 bases between them. CDR3 length: 13 residues. The CDR3 DNA sequence: TGTGCCAGCAGTAAGGGCGGGGCCTACGAGCAGTACTTC. It codes for CASSKGGAYEQYF.